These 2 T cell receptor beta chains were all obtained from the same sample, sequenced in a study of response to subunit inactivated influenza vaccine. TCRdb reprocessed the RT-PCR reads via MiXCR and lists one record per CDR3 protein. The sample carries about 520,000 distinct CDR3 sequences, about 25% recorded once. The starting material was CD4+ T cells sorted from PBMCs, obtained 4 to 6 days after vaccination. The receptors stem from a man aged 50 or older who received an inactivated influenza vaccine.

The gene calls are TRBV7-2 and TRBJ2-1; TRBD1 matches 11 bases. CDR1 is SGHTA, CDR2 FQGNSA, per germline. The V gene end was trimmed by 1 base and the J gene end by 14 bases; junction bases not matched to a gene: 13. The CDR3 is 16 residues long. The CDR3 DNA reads TGTGCCAGCAGCTTAGTTGTGAGACCGGGACAGGGGGTAGAGTTCTTC. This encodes CASSLVVRPGQGVEFF.

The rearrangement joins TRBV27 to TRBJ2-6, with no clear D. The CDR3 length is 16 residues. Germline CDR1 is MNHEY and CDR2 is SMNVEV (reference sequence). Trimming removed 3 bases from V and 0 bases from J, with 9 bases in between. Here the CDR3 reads CASSFWRLSGANVLTF. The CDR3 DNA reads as TGTGCCAGCAGTTTTTGGAGACTCTCTGGGGCCAACGTCCTGACTTTC.